The next 20 T cell receptor beta chains were all read from a single sample in a study of blood T cell repertoires in COVID-19. The repertoire was sequenced with immunoSEQ multiplex PCR; TCRdb's copy has only in-frame clones and lacks some. The repertoire has roughly 63,000 clones, 88% of them found once; the top ten carry about a fifth. The sequenced sample was peripheral blood. These receptors were taken from a woman in her forties or fifties with active or convalescent COVID-19.

The chain combines TRBV7-3 with TRBJ2-1; 9 nucleotides line up with TRBD2. Unmatched junction bases numbered 10, after V lost 5 bases and J lost 8 bases. Germline V lookup: CDR1 SGHTA, CDR2 FQGTGA. The CDR3 is 15 amino acids. DNA of the CDR3: TGTGCCAGCAGCCCAGGAGGCGGGAGGGGCGATGAGCAGTTCTTC. Encoded protein: CASSPGGGRGDEQFF.

This clone was counted only a few times. The chain joins TRBV5-1 to TRBJ1-2; TRBD1 is a possible D gene (6 bases). The ends were cut back, 0 bases at V and 5 bases at J, with 11 bases in the middle. This CDR3 contains 14 residues. Germline V gene data show CDR1 as SGHRS and CDR2 as YFSETQ. This chain's CDR3 is CASSLEQGGYGYTF. CDR3 bases: TGCGCCAGCAGCTTGGAACAGGGTGGATATGGCTACACCTTC. The full variable domain, its missing parts supplied by reference TRBV5-1 and TRBJ1-2, is KAGVTQTPRYLIKTRGQQVTLSCSPISGHRSVSWYQQTPGQGLQFLFEYFSETQRNKGNFPGRFSGRQFSNSRSEMNVSTLELGDSALYLCASSLEQGGYGYTFGSGTRLTVV.

The table lists this clone with a count of one. V gene TRBV5-1 combines with J gene TRBJ2-3; unclear D gene. The CDR3 covers 12 residues. Germline assignment: CDR1 SGHRS and CDR2 YFSETQ. Trimming took 7 bases from V and 4 from J, leaving 10 bases between them. The CDR3 bases are TGCGCCAGCGCCGAGGTAGCAGATACGCAGTATTTT. Protein product: CASAEVADTQYF.

The genes are TRBV19 and TRBJ1-5; 9 nucleotides match TRBD1. The CDR3 consists of 15 residues. The trim removed 5 bases at V and 4 bases at J, leaving 6 bases unmatched. Germline assignment: CDR1 LNHDA and CDR2 SQIVND (reference sequence). The CDR3 DNA sequence: TGTGCCAGTAGTCCCCCGGGACAGGGTAATCAGCCCCAGCATTTT. This sequence encodes CASSPPGQGNQPQHF.

This sequence joins TRBV2 and TRBJ2-3; TRBD2 matches at 10 bases. This CDR3 region has 15 residues. Unmatched junction bases numbered 1, after V lost 3 bases and J lost 1 base. The V gene's germline CDR1 is SNHLY and CDR2 FYNNEI. The CDR3, as DNA: TGTGCCAGCAGTGAGGGGACTAGCGGCACAGATACGCAGTATTTT. It codes for CASSEGTSGTDTQYF.

This chain links TRBV19 with TRBJ2-5; D call uncertain. The CDR3 has 16 amino acids. CDR1 is LNHDA, CDR2 SQIVND, per germline (reference sequence). Trimming left V 1 base short and J 7 bases short, with 19 bases between. This CDR3 is CASSIVSSVLPATQYF. CDR3 nucleotide sequence: TGTGCCAGTAGTATAGTTAGCAGCGTGTTGCCTGCGACCCAGTACTTC.

The V gene is TRBV27, the J gene TRBJ2-1; TRBD2 might be the D (5 bases). CDR3 size: 14 residues. Trimming stripped 6 bases from V and 2 bases from J, with 11 bases between. Per the germline V gene, CDR1 is MNHEY and CDR2 is SMNVEV (reference sequence). The CDR3 spells CASSLLGAYNEQFF. Written as DNA, the CDR3 is TGTGCCAGCAGCCTACTCGGGGCCTACAATGAGCAGTTCTTC.

This chain connects TRBV27 to TRBJ2-1; D might be TRBD1 (6 bases). The CDR3 has 14 amino acids. V lost 6 bases to trimming and J lost 2 bases, with 11 bases between them. Germline V lookup: CDR1 MNHEY, CDR2 SMNVEV (reference sequence). Written as DNA, the CDR3 is TGTGCCAGCAGAGGGACAAACCCCTACAATGAGCAGTTCTTC. It codes for CASRGTNPYNEQFF.

The V call is TRBV19, the J call TRBJ2-1; 8 nucleotides line up with TRBD2. J was trimmed by 0 bases and V by 3 bases; bases with no gene match: 4. This CDR3 has 16 residues. Germline CDR1 is LNHDA and CDR2 is SQIVND (reference sequence). As DNA, the CDR3 is TGTGCCAGTAGTATCGGGAGCGGGAGCTCCTACAATGAGCAGTTCTTC. This gives the protein CASSIGSGSSYNEQFF.

The chain recombines TRBV12-3 or TRBV12-4 with TRBJ2-1; TRBD2 might be the D (5 bases). The length of the CDR3 is 12 residues. Trimming cost V 1 base and J 9 bases, with 7 bases left between them. CDR3 protein: CASSLVRGEQFF. The CDR3 DNA reads as TGTGCCAGCAGTTTAGTTCGGGGTGAGCAGTTCTTC.

The CDR3, as DNA: TGTGCCAGCAGCCGTCCGAGGGATTCTAACTATGGCTACACCTTC. Protein: CASSRPRDSNYGYTF. This rearrangement joins TRBV16 to TRBJ1-2; no definite D call. Trimming pared 4 bases from V and 0 bases from J, leaving 12 bases between. This CDR3 region has 15 residues. Germline loops: CDR1 KGHSY, CDR2 FQNENV.

The genes are TRBV12-5 and TRBJ1-1; a weak D match, TRBD1 (6 bases). Trimming cost V 3 bases and J 2 bases, with 16 bases left between them. The CDR3 runs to 16 residues. Germline lookup yields CDR1 LGHNT and CDR2 FRNRAP. Here the CDR3 reads CASGFRGRGDNTEAFF. In DNA form, the CDR3 reads TGTGCTAGTGGTTTTAGGGGGAGGGGGGACAACACTGAAGCTTTCTTT.

The chain employs TRBV5-1 and TRBJ1-5; D gene ambiguous. The germline V and J ends were trimmed by 2 bases and 5 bases, with 11 bases remaining between them. There are 14 residues in the CDR3. Germline V CDR1 and CDR2: SGHRS, YFSETQ. The CDR3 DNA follows: TGCGCCAGCAGCTTTACCGGGGAGGATCAGCCCCAGCATTTT. Encoded protein: CASSFTGEDQPQHF.

The rearrangement uses TRBV3-1 (or the pseudogene TRBV3-2) and TRBJ2-1; D might be TRBD2 (6 bases). Germline assignment: CDR1 LGHDT and CDR2 YNNKEL (reference sequence). This CDR3 region has 16 residues. V was trimmed by 0 bases and J by 8 bases, leaving 17 bases between them. The CDR3 DNA follows: TGTGCCAGCAGCCAAGATTACCGGGAGACTAGGGATGAGCAGTTCTTC. It codes for CASSQDYRETRDEQFF.

The chain carries TRBV4-2 and TRBJ2-1; 9 bases align to TRBD2. V lost 0 bases and J lost 3; bases outside the gene matches: 6. This CDR3 has 17 residues. The germline V gene has CDR1 LGHNA and CDR2 YNFKEQ. The CDR3 is CASSQDVVAGVYNEQFF. The DNA for the CDR3 is TGTGCCAGCAGCCAAGATGTGGTAGCGGGGGTCTACAATGAGCAGTTCTTC.

The gene calls are TRBV21-1 and TRBJ2-6; the D segment call TRBD1 is taken from the table without a DNA check. TRBV21-1 is recorded as a pseudogene. The CDR3 is 16 amino acids. The CDR3 is CASSKANSSGANVLTF. CDR3 coding DNA: TGTGCCAGCAGCAAAGCTAACAGCTCTGGGGCCAACGTCCTGACTTTC.

The chain recombines TRBV7-6 with TRBJ2-2; a weak D match, TRBD2 (6 bases). This CDR3 is built from 14 residues. Trimming took off 1 base at V and 6 bases at J, with 9 bases between the two ends. Germline V CDR1 and CDR2: SGHVS, FNYEAQ. The CDR3 DNA reads as TGTGCCAGCAGCTTAGAAACGGGAGCCGGGGAGCTGTTTTTT. Translation: CASSLETGAGELFF.

The chain links TRBV2 to TRBJ2-7, with 12 bases fitting TRBD2. CDR1 is SNHLY, CDR2 FYNNEI, per germline. With V trimmed by 4 bases and J by 5 bases, 6 bases remained unmatched. The CDR3 loop spans 15 amino acids. The CDR3 is CASSGLAGVLDEQYF. In nucleotides, the CDR3 is TGTGCCAGCAGTGGACTAGCGGGAGTACTGGACGAGCAGTACTTC.

The V gene is TRBV7-2, the J gene TRBJ2-5; perhaps TRBD2 as D (6 bases). Trimming took off 4 bases at V and 5 bases at J, with 14 bases between the two ends. The CDR3 has 14 amino acids. CDR1 is SGHTA, CDR2 FQGNSA, per germline. CDR3 protein: CASSYISGVETQYF. CDR3 DNA sequence: TGTGCCAGCAGCTACATTAGCGGAGTCGAGACCCAGTACTTC.

V is TRBV7-8 and J is TRBJ2-7; 7 nucleotides line up with TRBD1. The germline V gene encodes CDR1 SGHVS and CDR2 FQNEAQ. V shed 3 bases and J 1 base; nucleotides not matched to a gene: 0. The CDR3 is 13 residues long. The CDR3 DNA reads as TGTGCCAGCAGCTTGGACAGGTCCTACGAGCAGTACTTC. Translated, it gives CASSLDRSYEQYF.